The 9 T cell receptor beta chains reported below all come from one sample, sequenced in a study of blood T cell repertoires in COVID-19 (dated by TCRdb to the early 2020s). Libraries were made using the immunoSEQ multiplex PCR assay. TCRdb's version of the immuneACCESS table is confined to in-frame rearrangements and falls short of the full clone set. An unresolved V gene accounts for under half of the shortfall where checked; the remainder is of unknown origin. This sample has a few hundred thousand clones in its table, and around 88% of those were observed once. Approximately 3.7% of the sample lies in the top ten. Sequenced: PBMCs or T cells enriched from blood (not recorded which). These receptors were collected from a woman aged 25-40 years who had recovered from COVID-19.

Regarding this clone: Relative to the germline gene, one junction end is altered; a read error may explain this. This chain connects TRBV7-7 to TRBJ2-1, with TRBD2 identical over 8 bases. The CDR3 spans 16 residues. The V gene's germline CDR1 is SSHAT and CDR2 FNYEAQ (reference sequence). The CDR3 loop reads CASSLDGAGGRDEQFF. CDR3 coding DNA: TGTGCTAGCAGCTTAGACGGGGCGGGAGGTAGAGATGAGCAGTTCTTC.

The rearrangement joins TRBV6-5 to TRBJ1-3; 8 nucleotides line up with TRBD1. The V and J ends lost 5 bases and 2 bases, in that order; junction bases with no gene match: 5. CDR1 and CDR2 (germline): MNHEY, SVGAGI. The CDR3 consists of 15 residues. The CDR3 reads CASSRQGRTGNTIYF. The CDR3 nucleotides are TGTGCCAGCAGTCGACAGGGGCGCACTGGAAACACCATATATTTT.

The chain employs TRBV29-1 and TRBJ2-6; D is undetermined. There are 13 residues in the CDR3. Germline loops: CDR1 SQVTM, CDR2 ANQGSEA. V lost 6 bases and J lost 3, with 9 bases in between. The CDR3 spells CSVTLRGANVLTF. CDR3 sequence (DNA): TGCAGCGTCACTCTCCGTGGGGCCAACGTCCTGACTTTC.

This clone occurred once. This rearrangement joins TRBV28 to TRBJ2-7, with TRBD1 as a possible D gene (6 bases). V lost 2 bases to trimming and J lost 3 bases, with 17 bases between them. Germline CDR1 is MDHEN and CDR2 is SYDVKM. CDR3 length: 16 residues. The CDR3 protein is CASSLVGAAQDYEQYF. The CDR3 nucleotides are TGTGCCAGCAGTTTAGTGGGGGCCGCCCAGGACTACGAGCAGTACTTC.

The CDR3 DNA follows: TGTGCCAGCAGCCCCGAATTAGGGACAGGGGGTTGGGGCTACACCTTC. Amino acid sequence: CASSPELGTGGWGYTF. The genes are TRBV9 and TRBJ1-2; 11 nucleotides align to TRBD1. The CDR3 is 16 residues long. From germline, CDR1 is SGDLS and CDR2 YYNGEE. Unmatched junction bases numbered 13, after V lost 4 bases and J lost 8 bases.

The CDR3 nucleotides read TGTGCCAGCAGTCGGACAGGAGGGGTCTACGAGCAGTACTTC. Translating gives CASSRTGGVYEQYF. V is TRBV2 and J is TRBJ2-7, with D possibly TRBD1 on 7 matching bases. Looked up from germline, CDR1 is SNHLY and CDR2 is FYNNEI. V gave up 5 bases and J gave up 3 bases, with 14 bases separating them. This CDR3 region has 14 residues.

This clone was counted a single time. V usage is TRBV19 and J usage is TRBJ1-2; D perhaps matches TRBD1 (6 bases). V lost 5 bases and J 7 bases, leaving 17 bases between the germline ends. The CDR3 has 14 residues. Germline V gene sequence: CDR1 LNHDA, CDR2 SQIVND (reference sequence). The CDR3 sequence: CASSQDDRNRGYTF. For the CDR3, the DNA is TGTGCCAGTAGTCAAGATGACAGGAACCGTGGCTACACCTTC.

The chain is built from TRBV7-2 and TRBJ2-3; TRBD1 matches at 8 bases. CDR3 size: 16 residues. After removal of 1 base from V and 3 bases from J, the junction contained 6 bases not matched to a gene. The germline V gene encodes CDR1 SGHTA and CDR2 FQGNSA. The CDR3 loop reads CASSLVAQGATDTQYF. In DNA, the CDR3 is TGTGCCAGCAGCTTAGTGGCCCAGGGGGCAACAGATACGCAGTATTTT.

The chain employs TRBV29-1 and TRBJ1-1, with D unclear. V lost 6 bases to trimming and J lost 3 bases, with 14 bases between them. The CDR3 runs 13 residues. Germline-derived CDR1 and CDR2 are SQVTM and ANQGSEA. The CDR3 protein is CSVRVGIDTEAFF. In DNA form, the CDR3 reads TGCAGCGTACGAGTGGGCATTGACACTGAAGCTTTCTTT. Drawing the rest from reference TRBV29-1 and TRBJ1-1, the complete variable domain is SAVISQKPSRDICQRGTSLTIQCQVDSQVTMMFWYRQQPGQSLTLIATANQGSEATYESGFVIDKFPISRPNLTFSTLTVSNMSPEDSSIYLCSVRVGIDTEAFFGQGTRLTVV.